This T cell receptor (beta chain) came from a study of T cell responses to AZD1222 COVID-19 vaccine. Germline lookup yields CDR1 MNHEY and CDR2 SVGAGI. The CDR3 consists of 13 residues. Trimming took 6 bases from V and 5 from J; bases not matched to a gene: 6. Sequencing was performed with immunoSEQ multiplex PCR; in TCRdb, only in-frame clones are kept and a portion is missing. The table includes some 130,000 clones, over 90% detected once. J is TRBJ2-7 and V is TRBV6-5; 8 nucleotides align to TRBD2. Sample: peripheral blood, taken on day 0 of AZD1222 vaccination. This TCR was sampled from an adult in good health. In nucleotides, the CDR3 is TGTGCCAGCAGCTTGGGACTAGTTGACGAGCAGTACTTC. Amino acids: CASSLGLVDEQYF.